These 4 T cell receptor beta chains were all obtained from the same sample, sequenced in a study of control samples from healthy donors and cancer patients. The method was immunoSEQ multiplex PCR; TCRdb's version includes in-frame clones alone and lacks a portion of them. Found here are around 99,000 clones, about nine tenths of them singletons; the top ten hold roughly 4%. Sequencing used blood. Receptors were obtained from a human donor in good health. The donor label of this sample is uncertain.

The chain is built from TRBV30 and TRBJ2-7; weak D call: TRBD1 (6 bases). Trimming cost V 0 bases and J 2 bases, with 8 bases left between them. The CDR3 spans 13 residues. The germline gives CDR1 GTSNPN, CDR2 SVGIG (reference sequence). The CDR3 is CAWSVRTAYEQYF. The CDR3 nucleotides are TGTGCCTGGAGTGTACGGACAGCCTACGAGCAGTACTTC. Drawing the rest from reference TRBV30 and TRBJ2-7, the complete variable domain is SQTIHQWPATLVQPVGSPLSLECTVEGTSNPNLYWYRQAAGRGLQLLFYSVGIGQISSEVPQNLSASRPQDRQFILSSKKLLLSDSGFYLCAWSVRTAYEQYFGPGTRLTVT.

This clone was seen only once. This rearrangement joins TRBV5-6 to TRBJ1-1, with D possibly matching TRBD1 (5 bases). This CDR3 is built from 15 residues. With 1 base removed from V and 4 bases from J, the gap between germline ends came to 14 bases. CDR1 and CDR2 (germline): SGHDT, YYEEEE. Written as DNA, the CDR3 is TGTGCCAGCAGCTTGCTCCTTGGAGGGACCACTGAAGCTTTCTTT. Translated: CASSLLLGGTTEAFF.

The chain recombines TRBV7-6 with TRBJ1-3; D is uncertain. V lost 7 bases and J 7 bases, leaving 20 bases between the germline ends. The CDR3 is 15 residues long. Germline V gives CDR1 SGHVS, CDR2 FNYEAQ. CDR3 protein: CASTQGMTGWNTIYF. As DNA, the CDR3 is TGTGCCAGCACACAAGGGATGACGGGCTGGAACACCATATATTTT. Looking up the rest from reference TRBV7-6 and TRBJ1-3 gives the full variable domain: GAGVSQSPRYKVTKRGQDVALRCDPISGHVSLYWYRQALGQGPEFLTYFNYEAQQDKSGLPNDRFSAERPEGSISTLTIQRTEQRDSAMYRCASTQGMTGWNTIYFGEGSWLTVV.

The chain uses TRBV3-1 (or the pseudogene TRBV3-2) and TRBJ2-5; D could derive from TRBD1 or TRBD2 (5 bases each). CDR1 is LGHDT and CDR2 is YNNKEL in the germline V gene (reference sequence). V was shortened by 0 bases and J by 5 bases, with 10 bases between the two germline ends. The CDR3 sequence is 14 residues long. The CDR3 DNA reads as TGTGCCAGCAGCCAAGATTGGGGGATGGAGACCCAGTACTTC. Its translation is CASSQDWGMETQYF.